These T cell receptor beta chains were read from a single sample in a study of blood T cell repertoires in COVID-19. The repertoire was sequenced with immunoSEQ multiplex PCR; TCRdb's copy has only in-frame clones and lacks some. The sample yields approximately 70,000 clones, approximately 73% seen once. Sequenced input: peripheral blood. The receptors derive from a man in his 60s with COVID-19, enrolled during active disease. Both conserved end residues are part of each CDR3. The D gene is left open where the match is weak. Size is stated for part of the rows, as once, few or many counts, or as a class when the clone is expanded.

size: few
J: TRBJ1-3
V: TRBV5-5
D: NA
CDR3: CASSLELGTSGNTIYF
DNA: TGTGCCAGCAGCTTGGAATTGGGGACATCGGGAAACACCATATATTTT

size: NA
J: TRBJ2-7
V: TRBV3-1/TRBV3-2
D: TRBD2
CDR3: CASSRTRASGGQRYEQYF
DNA: TGTGCCAGCAGCCGGACACGGGCTAGCGGGGGCCAGCGGTACGAGCAGTACTTC

size: NA
J: TRBJ2-1
V: TRBV2
D: NA
CDR3: CASSKAVGQLYNEQFF
DNA: TGTGCCAGCAGTAAAGCAGTAGGACAGCTTTACAATGAGCAGTTCTTC

size: NA
J: TRBJ1-1
V: TRBV7-3
D: NA
CDR3: CASSLTVVRSNTEAFF
DNA: TGTGCCAGCAGCTTAACTGTCGTCAGATCGAACACTGAAGCTTTCTTT

size: NA
J: TRBJ1-2
V: TRBV25-1
D: TRBD1
CDR3: CASGTSGTGSYGYTF
DNA: TGTGCCAGCGGGACATCCGGGACAGGGAGCTATGGCTACACCTTC

size: NA
J: TRBJ2-5
V: TRBV2
D: NA
CDR3: CASGPQRETQYF
DNA: TGTGCCAGCGGTCCCCAGAGGGAGACCCAGTACTTC

size: NA
J: TRBJ1-2
V: TRBV30
D: NA
CDR3: CAWSPLGGTYGYTF
DNA: TGTGCCTGGAGCCCTTTGGGGGGGACCTATGGCTACACCTTC

size: NA
J: TRBJ2-3
V: TRBV29-1
D: NA
CDR3: CSVGLRATDTQYF
DNA: TGCAGCGTCGGACTTAGGGCCACAGATACGCAGTATTTT

size: NA
J: TRBJ2-3
V: TRBV29-1
D: TRBD2
CDR3: CSVAGGADTQYF
DNA: TGCAGCGTTGCGGGAGGGGCAGATACGCAGTATTTT

size: NA
J: TRBJ1-6
V: TRBV2
D: NA
CDR3: CASSESGSPLHF
DNA: TGTGCCAGCAGTGAGTCAGGTTCACCCCTCCACTTT

size: NA
J: TRBJ2-1
V: TRBV4-2
D: TRBD2
CDR3: CASSQVAGGGDNEQFF
DNA: TGTGCCAGCAGCCAGGTAGCGGGAGGTGGAGACAATGAGCAGTTCTTC

size: NA
J: TRBJ2-3
V: TRBV11-3
D: NA
CDR3: CASSLDREDTQYF
DNA: TGTGCCAGCAGCTTAGATCGGGAGGATACGCAGTATTTT

size: NA
J: TRBJ1-6
V: TRBV6-6
D: TRBD1
CDR3: CASSYSVQGQGGNF
DNA: TGTGCCAGCAGTTACTCGGTCCAAGGACAGGGGGGAAACTTT

size: NA
J: TRBJ1-3
V: TRBV5-1
D: TRBD1
CDR3: CASSQNRDRGNTIYF
DNA: TGCGCCAGCAGCCAAAACCGGGACAGGGGAAACACCATATATTTT

size: NA
J: TRBJ2-3
V: TRBV24-1
D: TRBD1
CDR3: CATSDPGQPRDTQYF
DNA: TGTGCCACCAGTGACCCGGGACAGCCTAGGGATACGCAGTATTTT

size: NA
J: TRBJ2-3
V: TRBV3-1/TRBV3-2
D: TRBD1
CDR3: CASSQGVGQGGDTQYF
DNA: TGTGCCAGCAGCCAAGGAGTGGGACAGGGAGGAGATACGCAGTATTTT

size: NA
J: TRBJ2-3
V: TRBV10-3
D: TRBD2
CDR3: CAISESRTSGSDTQYF
DNA: TGTGCCATCAGTGAGTCGCGGACTAGCGGTAGTGATACGCAGTATTTT

size: NA
J: TRBJ2-1
V: TRBV4-1
D: NA
CDR3: CASSQDPRDEQFF
DNA: TGCGCCAGCAGCCAAGACCCGCGCGATGAGCAGTTCTTC

size: NA
J: TRBJ2-5
V: TRBV7-9
D: NA
CDR3: CASSSPPEETQYF
DNA: TGTGCCAGCAGCTCGCCACCAGAAGAGACCCAGTACTTC

size: NA
J: TRBJ1-2
V: TRBV9
D: NA
CDR3: CASSGVDRLNYGYTF
DNA: TGTGCCAGCAGCGGAGTAGACAGGTTAAACTATGGCTACACCTTC

size: NA
J: TRBJ2-7
V: TRBV14
D: TRBD1
CDR3: CASSIGTGRIYEQYF
DNA: TGTGCCAGCAGTATCGGGACAGGGAGGATCTACGAGCAGTACTTC

size: NA
J: TRBJ1-1
V: TRBV9
D: NA
CDR3: CASSPGMGDEAFF
DNA: TGTGCCAGCAGCCCCGGAATGGGCGATGAAGCTTTCTTT

size: once
J: TRBJ2-7
V: TRBV7-9
D: NA
CDR3: CASSFQGYEQYF
DNA: TGTGCCAGCAGCTTCCAGGGGTACGAGCAGTACTTC

size: once
J: TRBJ1-3
V: TRBV14
D: NA
CDR3: CASSQRGFGNTIYF
DNA: TGTGCCAGCAGCCAACGGGGGTTTGGAAACACCATATATTTT

size: NA
J: TRBJ2-1
V: TRBV5-1
D: TRBD1
CDR3: CASSLRDRVNEQFF
DNA: TGCGCCAGCAGCTTACGGGACAGGGTCAATGAGCAGTTCTTC

size: NA
J: TRBJ2-5
V: TRBV3-1/TRBV3-2
D: NA
CDR3: CASSLDRPSAQYF
DNA: TGTGCCAGCAGCCTTGACAGACCCTCGGCCCAGTACTTC

size: NA
J: TRBJ2-2
V: TRBV5-6
D: NA
CDR3: CASSQIRASNTGELFF
DNA: TGTGCCAGCAGCCAAATCAGGGCATCGAACACCGGGGAGCTGTTTTTT

size: NA
J: TRBJ1-2
V: TRBV29-1
D: TRBD1
CDR3: CSTGTGGAGRYGYTF
DNA: TGCAGCACCGGGACAGGGGGCGCGGGACGTTATGGCTACACCTTC

size: NA
J: TRBJ2-7
V: TRBV30
D: NA
CDR3: CAWSVFGEQYF
DNA: TGTGCCTGGAGTGTATTCGGGGAGCAGTACTTC

size: NA
J: TRBJ2-3
V: TRBV23-1
D: NA
CDR3: CASSQGLPQYF
DNA: TGCGCCAGCAGTCAGGGACTCCCGCAGTATTTT

size: NA
J: TRBJ2-7
V: TRBV10-3
D: TRBD1
CDR3: CAISGGTGFYEQYF
DNA: TGTGCCATCAGTGGTGGGACAGGGTTTTACGAGCAGTACTTC

size: NA
J: TRBJ2-7
V: TRBV11-2
D: TRBD2
CDR3: CASSLNIRRSGRGVDEQYF
DNA: TGTGCCAGCAGCTTAAATATAAGGCGAAGCGGGAGGGGAGTCGACGAGCAGTACTTC

size: NA
J: TRBJ2-1
V: TRBV5-4
D: TRBD1
CDR3: CASSHAGTGGNEQFF
DNA: TGTGCCAGCAGTCACGCCGGGACAGGGGGGAATGAGCAGTTCTTC

size: NA
J: TRBJ2-6
V: TRBV2
D: NA
CDR3: CASSEQSSGANVLTF
DNA: TGTGCCAGCAGTGAACAGTCCTCTGGGGCCAACGTCCTGACTTTC

size: many
J: TRBJ1-2
V: TRBV19
D: TRBD1
CDR3: CASSKGQRNYGYTF
DNA: TGTGCCAGTAGTAAGGGACAGAGAAACTATGGCTACACCTTC

size: NA
J: TRBJ2-7
V: TRBV12-5
D: TRBD1
CDR3: CASGSYRGRGEQYF
DNA: TGTGCTAGTGGTTCCTACAGGGGGCGGGGCGAGCAGTACTTC

size: NA
J: TRBJ2-3
V: TRBV9
D: TRBD2
CDR3: CASSVQGAGLTDTQYF
DNA: TGTGCCAGCAGCGTGCAAGGAGCGGGACTCACAGATACGCAGTATTTT

size: NA
J: TRBJ1-4
V: TRBV6-6
D: NA
CDR3: CASSTRSNEKLFF
DNA: TGTGCCAGCAGTACGCGGTCTAATGAAAAACTGTTTTTT

size: NA
J: TRBJ2-1
V: TRBV7-9
D: TRBD2
CDR3: CASSPRGLAEHNEQFF
DNA: TGTGCCAGCAGCCCTAGAGGACTAGCGGAACACAATGAGCAGTTCTTC

size: NA
J: TRBJ2-2
V: TRBV6-1
D: NA
CDR3: CASSDDRSGELFF
DNA: TGTGCCAGCAGTGACGACAGATCCGGGGAGCTGTTTTTT

size: NA
J: TRBJ1-3
V: TRBV5-4
D: TRBD1
CDR3: CASSLQGVGNTIYF
DNA: TGTGCCAGCAGCTTGCAGGGGGTGGGAAACACCATATATTTT

size: NA
J: TRBJ2-3
V: TRBV6-4
D: NA
CDR3: CATLLSGASTDTQYF
DNA: TGTGCCACTCTACTCAGCGGTGCTAGCACAGATACGCAGTATTTT

size: NA
J: TRBJ2-1
V: TRBV28
D: TRBD2
CDR3: CASSLPTSGRANEQFF
DNA: TGTGCCAGCAGTTTACCTACTAGCGGGAGGGCTAATGAGCAGTTCTTC

size: few
J: TRBJ1-1
V: TRBV19
D: NA
CDR3: CASSGRLWTEAFF
DNA: TGTGCCAGTAGTGGCCGTTTGTGGACTGAAGCTTTCTTT

size: NA
J: TRBJ1-2
V: TRBV7-9
D: NA
CDR3: CASSLDEAPSYTF
DNA: TGTGCCAGCAGCTTAGACGAAGCTCCGAGCTACACCTTC

size: few
J: TRBJ2-1
V: TRBV29-1
D: NA
CDR3: CSAPGQYPWEQFF
DNA: TGCAGCGCCCCCGGACAGTATCCCTGGGAGCAGTTCTTC

size: few
J: TRBJ1-2
V: TRBV6-5
D: NA
CDR3: CASSYVENYGYTF
DNA: TGTGCCAGCAGTTACGTGGAGAACTATGGCTACACCTTC

size: NA
J: TRBJ2-3
V: TRBV5-1
D: NA
CDR3: CASSLGSESDTQYF
DNA: TGCGCCAGCAGCTTGGGGAGTGAGTCTGATACGCAGTATTTT

size: few
J: TRBJ2-7
V: TRBV5-1
D: NA
CDR3: CASSTGHGATYEQYF
DNA: TGCGCCAGCAGCACGGGACACGGAGCAACCTACGAGCAGTACTTC

size: NA
J: TRBJ2-7
V: TRBV5-4
D: NA
CDR3: CASSFHSGEQYF
DNA: TGTGCCAGCAGCTTCCATTCCGGCGAGCAGTACTTC

size: few
J: TRBJ2-3
V: TRBV7-2
D: NA
CDR3: CASSSTLTDTQYF
DNA: TGTGCCAGCAGCTCGACTCTAACAGATACGCAGTATTTT

size: NA
J: TRBJ2-6
V: TRBV7-3
D: NA
CDR3: CASSKTGTGANVLTF
DNA: TGTGCCAGCAGCAAAACAGGGACTGGGGCCAACGTCCTGACTTTC